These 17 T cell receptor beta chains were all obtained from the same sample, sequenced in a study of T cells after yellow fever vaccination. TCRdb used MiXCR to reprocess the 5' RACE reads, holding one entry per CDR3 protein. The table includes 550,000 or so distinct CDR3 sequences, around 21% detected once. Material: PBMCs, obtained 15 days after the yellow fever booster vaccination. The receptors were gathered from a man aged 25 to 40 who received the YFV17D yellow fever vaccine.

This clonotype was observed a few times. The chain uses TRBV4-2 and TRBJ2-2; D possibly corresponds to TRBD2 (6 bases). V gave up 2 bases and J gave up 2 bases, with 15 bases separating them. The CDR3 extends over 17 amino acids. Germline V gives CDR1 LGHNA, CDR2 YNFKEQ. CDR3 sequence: CASSQSVGAGNTGELFF. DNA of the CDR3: TGTGCCAGCAGCCAATCAGTGGGAGCGGGCAACACCGGGGAGCTGTTTTTT.

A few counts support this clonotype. The chain's CDR3 is CASGMESGSYEQYF. DNA of the CDR3: TGTGCCAGTGGGATGGAGAGCGGAAGCTACGAGCAGTACTTC. J is TRBJ2-7 and V is TRBV6-1; D is possibly TRBD2 (5 bases). The CDR3 has 14 amino acids. V shed 9 bases and J shed 3 bases, with 18 bases lying between them. The germline V gene has CDR1 MNHNS and CDR2 SASEGT.

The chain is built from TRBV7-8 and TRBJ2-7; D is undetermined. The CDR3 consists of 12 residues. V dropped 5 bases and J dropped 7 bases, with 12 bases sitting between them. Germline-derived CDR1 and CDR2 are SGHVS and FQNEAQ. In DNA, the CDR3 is TGTGCCAGCAGCCCCGGGTTTGCGGAGCAGTACTTC. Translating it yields CASSPGFAEQYF.

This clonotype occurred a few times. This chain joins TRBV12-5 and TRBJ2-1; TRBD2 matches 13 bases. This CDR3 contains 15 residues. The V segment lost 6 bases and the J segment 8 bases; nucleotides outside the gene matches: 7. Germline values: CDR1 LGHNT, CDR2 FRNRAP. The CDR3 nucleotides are TGTGCTAGTGGCAAGGGGACTAGCGGGAATCATGAGCAGTTCTTC. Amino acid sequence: CASGKGTSGNHEQFF.

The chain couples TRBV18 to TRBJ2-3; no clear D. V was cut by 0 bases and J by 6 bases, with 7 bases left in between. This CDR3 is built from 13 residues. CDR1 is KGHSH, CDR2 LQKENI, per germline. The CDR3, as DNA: TGTGCCAGCTCACCACCCAATGGGGATACGCAGTATTTT. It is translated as CASSPPNGDTQYF.

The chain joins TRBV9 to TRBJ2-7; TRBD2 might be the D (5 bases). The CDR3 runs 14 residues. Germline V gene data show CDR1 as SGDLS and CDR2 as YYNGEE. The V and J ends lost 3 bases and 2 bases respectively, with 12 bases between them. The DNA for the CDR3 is TGTGCCAGCAGCGCCAGGACTGCACCCTACGAGCAGTACTTC. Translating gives CASSARTAPYEQYF.

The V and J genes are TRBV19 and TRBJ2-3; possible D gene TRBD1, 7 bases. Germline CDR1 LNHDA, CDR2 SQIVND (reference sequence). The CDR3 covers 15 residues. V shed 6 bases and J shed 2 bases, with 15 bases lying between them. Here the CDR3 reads CASRGAGTATDTQYF. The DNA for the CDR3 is TGTGCCAGTAGGGGGGCGGGGACAGCCACAGATACGCAGTATTTT.

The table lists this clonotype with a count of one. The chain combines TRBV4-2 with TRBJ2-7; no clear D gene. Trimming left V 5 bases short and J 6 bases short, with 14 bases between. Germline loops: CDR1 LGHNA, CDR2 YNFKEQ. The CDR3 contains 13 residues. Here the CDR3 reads CASSTTTAVEQYF. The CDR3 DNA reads TGTGCCAGCAGCACTACCACTGCCGTCGAGCAGTACTTC.

The CDR3 DNA reads as TGTGCCACCAGTGACCGTAGAGATACGCAGTATTTT. Its translation: CATSDRRDTQYF. The chain joins TRBV24-1 to TRBJ2-3; D remains unclear. The V end was cut by 4 bases, the J end by 5 bases, with 6 bases between. This CDR3 is built from 12 residues. Germline assignment: CDR1 KGHDR and CDR2 SFDVKD.

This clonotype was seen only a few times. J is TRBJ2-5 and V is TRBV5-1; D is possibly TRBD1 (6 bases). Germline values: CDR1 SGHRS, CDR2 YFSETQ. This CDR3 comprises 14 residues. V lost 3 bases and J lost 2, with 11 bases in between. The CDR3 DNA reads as TGCGCCAGCAGCTGGACCGGACAGCAAGAGACCCAGTACTTC. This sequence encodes CASSWTGQQETQYF. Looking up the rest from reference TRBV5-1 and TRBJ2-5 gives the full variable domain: KAGVTQTPRYLIKTRGQQVTLSCSPISGHRSVSWYQQTPGQGLQFLFEYFSETQRNKGNFPGRFSGRQFSNSRSEMNVSTLELGDSALYLCASSWTGQQETQYFGPGTRLLVL.

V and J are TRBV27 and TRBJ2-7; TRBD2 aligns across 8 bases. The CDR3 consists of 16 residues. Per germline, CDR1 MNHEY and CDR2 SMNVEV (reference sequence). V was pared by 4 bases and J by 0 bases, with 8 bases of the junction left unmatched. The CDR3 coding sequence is TGTGCCAGCAGTTCATTCAGCGGGAGCGCCTCCTACGAGCAGTACTTC. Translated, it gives CASSSFSGSASYEQYF.

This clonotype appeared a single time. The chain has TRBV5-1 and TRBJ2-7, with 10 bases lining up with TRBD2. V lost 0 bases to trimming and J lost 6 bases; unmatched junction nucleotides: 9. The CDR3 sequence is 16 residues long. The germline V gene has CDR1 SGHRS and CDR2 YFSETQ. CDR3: CASSLVPSGSHGEQYF. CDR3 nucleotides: TGCGCCAGCAGCTTGGTGCCTAGCGGGAGCCACGGCGAGCAGTACTTC.

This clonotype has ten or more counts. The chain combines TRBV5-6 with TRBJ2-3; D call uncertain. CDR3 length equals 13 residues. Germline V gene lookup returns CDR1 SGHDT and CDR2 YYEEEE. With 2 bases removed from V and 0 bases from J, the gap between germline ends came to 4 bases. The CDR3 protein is CASSLRSTDTQYF. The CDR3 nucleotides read TGTGCCAGCAGCTTAAGGAGCACAGATACGCAGTATTTT.

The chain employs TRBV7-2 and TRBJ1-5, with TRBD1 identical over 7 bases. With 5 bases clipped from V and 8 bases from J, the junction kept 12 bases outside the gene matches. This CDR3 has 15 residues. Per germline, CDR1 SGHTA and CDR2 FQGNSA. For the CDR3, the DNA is TGTGCCAGCAGCGAACAATACAGGGGAGTGGAGCCCCAGCATTTT. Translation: CASSEQYRGVEPQHF. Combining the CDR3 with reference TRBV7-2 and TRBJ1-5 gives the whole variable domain GAGVSQSPSNKVTEKGKDVELRCDPISGHTALYWYRQSLGQGLEFLIYFQGNSAPDKSGLPSDRFSAERTGGSVSTLTIQRTQQEDSAVYLCASSEQYRGVEPQHFGDGTRLSIL.

Written as DNA, the CDR3 is TGCAGTGCTCCCCAGCGGGAGGCCTACGAGCAGTACTTC. Its translation: CSAPQREAYEQYF. The V and J genes are TRBV20-1 and TRBJ2-7; TRBD2 matches at 9 bases. With 5 bases clipped from V and 2 bases from J, the junction kept 4 bases outside the gene matches. The CDR3 runs to 13 residues. Germline loops: CDR1 DFQATT, CDR2 SNEGSKA (reference sequence).

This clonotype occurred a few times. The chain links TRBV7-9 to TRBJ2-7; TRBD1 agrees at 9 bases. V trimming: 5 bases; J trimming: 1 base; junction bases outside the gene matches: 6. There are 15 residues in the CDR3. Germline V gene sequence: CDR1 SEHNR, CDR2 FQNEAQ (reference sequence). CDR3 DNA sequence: TGTGCCAGCAGCCCCACAGGGGGCCAGTCCTACGAGCAGTACTTC. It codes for CASSPTGGQSYEQYF.

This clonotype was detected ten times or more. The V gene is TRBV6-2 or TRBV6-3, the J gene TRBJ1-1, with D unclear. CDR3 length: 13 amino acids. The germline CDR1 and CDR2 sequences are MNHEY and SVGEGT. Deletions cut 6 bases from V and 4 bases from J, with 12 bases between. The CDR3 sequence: CASSLGWGTEAFF. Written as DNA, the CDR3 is TGTGCCAGCAGCCTGGGATGGGGCACTGAAGCTTTCTTT.